What follows is one T cell receptor (beta chain) and its context. This CDR3 has 16 residues. Germline lookup yields CDR1 SGHVS and CDR2 FQNEAQ. The V end was cut by 5 bases, the J end by 5 bases, with 19 bases between. The sample is drawn from a study of low-dose radiotherapy and immunotherapy resistance in tumors. Overall study: With fractions of 0.5 Gy given every 2 weeks, Cohort 1 accumulated a total of 6.5 Gy.

Covering alpha and beta chains, TRAV- and TRBV-specific primers were used for the first-strand cDNA. The authors amplified TCRs for 20 to 25 PCR cycles with a constant-region primer and a V-primer adapter. TCRdb re-derived calls from the reads in MiXCR, one entry per CDR3 protein. The sample shows 12,000 to 15,000 distinct CDR3 sequences, around 50% of them seen only once. The donors' treatment consisted of nivolumab, ipilimumab, aspirin, low-dose cyclophosphamide and low-dose radiotherapy. The receptor was derived from a human donor with advanced metastatic prostate, ovarian, gallbladder or colorectal cancer (not recorded which). This table probably holds off-target reads from a library built for another chain. V and J are TRBV7-8 and TRBJ2-1, with D tentatively TRBD2 (7 bases). The CDR3 region has the DNA TGTGCCAGCAGCGCCGTGTACGGGGGGCCAAACAATGAGCAGTTCTTC. Translating gives CASSAVYGGPNNEQFF.